These T cell receptor beta chains were read from a single sample in a study of CD8 T cells in ankylosing spondylitis. TCRdb called the 5' RACE reads again in MiXCR, with one record for every CDR3 protein. The data contain approximately 92,000 distinct CDR3 sequences, 8.5% to 9% of them singletons. The specimen was blood, either unsorted or a sorted T cell fraction (not recorded which). The receptors shown here come from a male donor with ankylosing spondylitis or in good health (not recorded which). Each CDR3 is given with its conserved first and last residue. Each record gives: J gene, V gene, clone size, D gene, CDR3 protein, CDR3 DNA. The D gene is left open where the match is weak. Clone size, where shown, is once, few, many, or a class for clones that have expanded.

TRBJ1-1,TRBV5-1,many,TRBD1,CASSLTLDRGRDITEAFF,TGCGCCAGCAGCCTTACCTTGGACAGGGGGCGAGATATCACTGAAGCTTTCTTT
TRBJ2-7,TRBV2,many,NA,CASSLNHYEQYF,TGTGCCAGCAGTCTCAATCACTACGAGCAGTACTTC
TRBJ2-5,TRBV7-2,NA,TRBD2,CASSYSGGGWETQYF,TGTGCCAGCAGCTATAGCGGGGGAGGGTGGGAGACCCAGTACTTC
TRBJ1-5,TRBV27,NA,NA,CAISLEGGGGSGGNQPQHF,TGTGCCATCAGTTTAGAAGGCGGGGGCGGATCTGGGGGCAATCAGCCCCAGCATTTT
TRBJ2-5,TRBV5-1,many,NA,CASGQGQYKETQYF,TGCGCCAGCGGCCAAGGGCAGTACAAAGAGACCCAGTACTTC
TRBJ2-5,TRBV20-1,many,TRBD1,CSARSPGQGAGTQYF,TGCAGTGCTAGGTCGCCGGGACAGGGGGCCGGGACCCAGTACTTC
TRBJ2-7,TRBV3-1,many,NA,CASSQDLGDTFYEQYF,TGTGCCAGCAGCCAAGATTTGGGGGACACCTTCTACGAGCAGTACTTC
TRBJ1-5,TRBV19,NA,NA,CASRGERGNQPQHF,TGTGCCAGTAGAGGGGAACGGGGCAATCAGCCCCAGCATTTT
TRBJ2-1,TRBV20-1,many,TRBD2,CSAPTPGLAGIF,TGCAGTGCTCCTACACCGGGACTAGCGGGGATATTC
TRBJ1-2,TRBV5-5,many,NA,CASSERVIQGVGDYGYTF,TGTGCCAGCAGCGAGCGAGTCATACAGGGCGTAGGAGACTATGGCTACACCTTC
TRBJ2-1,TRBV24-1,many,TRBD2,CATSEGRLATTLDEQFF,TGTGCCACCAGTGAAGGCCGACTAGCGACCACTTTGGATGAGCAGTTCTTC
TRBJ2-1,TRBV5-1,many,TRBD2,CASSRSGGATYNEQFF,TGCGCCAGCAGCAGATCCGGGGGGGCCACGTACAATGAGCAGTTCTTC
TRBJ2-1,TRBV3-1,many,TRBD2,CASSQGKRLAGDNEQFF,TGTGCCAGCAGCCAAGGAAAAAGACTAGCGGGGGACAATGAGCAGTTCTTC
TRBJ2-3,TRBV27,many,NA,CASSRTPDTQYF,TGTGCCAGCAGCCGAACTCCAGATACGCAGTATTTT
TRBJ2-3,TRBV6-5,many,NA,CASSSAGGGTDTQYF,TGTGCCAGCAGTTCAGCCGGGGGAGGCACAGATACGCAGTATTTT
TRBJ2-3,TRBV20-1,many,TRBD2,CSASGGGVAGGPGTDTQYF,TGCAGTGCTAGCGGAGGCGGGGTAGCGGGGGGGCCCGGCACAGATACGCAGTATTTT
TRBJ1-1,TRBV11-1,NA,NA,CASSPGAPGGTEAFF,TGTGCCAGCAGCCCTGGGGCCCCGGGGGGCACTGAAGCTTTCTTT
TRBJ2-7,TRBV5-1,many,NA,CASSSDNNREQYF,TGCGCCAGCAGTTCCGACAACAACCGAGAGCAGTACTTC
TRBJ2-7,TRBV21-1,many,NA,CASSKDTRRDSYEQYF,TGTGCCAGCAGCAAAGATACTCGACGGGACTCCTACGAGCAGTACTTC
TRBJ1-5,TRBV6-1,many,TRBD1,CASGVTGQGTYSNQPQHF,TGTGCCAGCGGGGTGACGGGACAGGGAACTTATAGCAATCAGCCCCAGCATTTT
TRBJ2-2,TRBV20-1,many,TRBD2,CSARTLAGTTGELFF,TGCAGTGCTAGGACACTAGCGGGGACCACCGGGGAGCTGTTTTTT
TRBJ2-5,TRBV24-1,many,TRBD2,CATSGLAGSGETQYF,TGTGCCACCAGTGGCCTAGCGGGATCGGGAGAGACCCAGTACTTC
TRBJ2-7,TRBV4-2,many,TRBD1,CASSQGRGPYEQYF,TGTGCCAGCAGCCAAGGAAGGGGGCCCTACGAGCAGTACTTC
TRBJ1-5,TRBV27,many,NA,CASSRNDVNQPQHF,TGTGCCAGCAGTCGAAACGATGTCAATCAGCCCCAGCATTTT
TRBJ2-7,TRBV12-3/TRBV12-4,many,NA,CASSLTGTPGDYEQYF,TGTGCCAGCAGTTTAACAGGGACACCGGGGGATTACGAGCAGTACTTC
TRBJ2-3,TRBV12-3/TRBV12-4,many,TRBD2,CASSGSGGSTDTQYF,TGTGCCAGCAGTGGTAGCGGGGGGAGCACAGATACGCAGTATTTT
TRBJ2-7,TRBV19,few,NA,CASSAGRSYEQYF,TGTGCCAGTAGTGCAGGGAGATCTTACGAGCAGTACTTC
TRBJ1-5,TRBV20-1,NA,TRBD1,CSAPTGGQQPQHF,TGCAGTGCGCCCACAGGGGGCCAGCAGCCCCAGCATTTT
TRBJ2-3,TRBV19,many,TRBD2,CASSASASGGTDTQYF,TGTGCCAGTAGTGCATCTGCTAGCGGGGGGACAGATACGCAGTATTTT
TRBJ2-2,TRBV5-1,medium-sized,NA,CASSNPPGELFF,TGCGCCAGCAGCAACCCCCCCGGGGAGCTGTTTTTT
TRBJ2-3,TRBV7-2,many,NA,CASSLALRTDTQYF,TGTGCCAGCAGCTTAGCCTTGCGGACAGATACGCAGTATTTT
TRBJ2-7,TRBV7-8,many,NA,CASRGTSRSSYEQYF,TGTGCCAGCAGGGGTACTAGCCGTAGCTCCTACGAGCAGTACTTC
TRBJ2-5,TRBV6-5,many,TRBD1,CASSSWTGWETQYF,TGTGCCAGCAGTTCTTGGACAGGGTGGGAGACCCAGTACTTC
TRBJ1-4,TRBV11-2,NA,TRBD1,CASSLLQGGIEKLFF,TGTGCCAGCAGCTTATTACAGGGGGGAATTGAAAAACTGTTTTTT
TRBJ1-1,TRBV28,many,NA,CASSFGGPSKAFF,TGTGCCAGCAGTTTCGGGGGGCCCTCGAAAGCTTTCTTT
TRBJ1-2,TRBV2,few,NA,CASSPGPSTYGYTF,TGTGCCAGCAGTCCCGGCCCGTCCACTTATGGCTACACCTTC
TRBJ2-3,TRBV20-1,many,TRBD2,CSARDFVAGGFADTQYF,TGCAGTGCTAGAGATTTTGTCGCGGGGGGTTTCGCAGATACGCAGTATTTT
TRBJ1-1,TRBV5-6,many,TRBD1,CASSRGQHTEAFF,TGTGCCAGCAGCCGGGGACAGCACACTGAAGCTTTCTTT
TRBJ2-1,TRBV6-1,many,NA,CASTEPGRNYNEQFF,TGTGCCAGCACCGAACCCGGACGTAATTACAATGAGCAGTTCTTC
TRBJ2-3,TRBV2,NA,NA,CASRDAADTQYF,TGTGCCAGCAGAGACGCGGCAGATACGCAGTATTTT
TRBJ1-4,TRBV7-9,few,TRBD1,CASSSGGDRVKYEKLFF,TGTGCCAGCAGCTCTGGGGGGGACAGGGTCAAGTATGAAAAACTGTTTTTT
TRBJ2-1,TRBV7-6,many,TRBD1,CASSPSAGTGIYNEQFF,TGTGCCAGCAGCCCGTCCGCCGGGACAGGGATCTACAATGAGCAGTTCTTC
TRBJ2-5,TRBV12-3/TRBV12-4,many,TRBD2,CASSYGGGAILQETQYF,TGTGCCAGCAGTTACGGCGGGGGGGCTATTCTCCAAGAGACCCAGTACTTC
TRBJ2-3,TRBV2,NA,TRBD2,CASCLAGGDSDTQYF,TGTGCCAGCTGCCTAGCGGGGGGGGACTCGGATACGCAGTATTTT
TRBJ2-5,TRBV10-3,NA,TRBD1,CAISETGGFIATQYF,TGTGCCATCAGTGAAACAGGGGGCTTCATAGCGACCCAGTACTTC
TRBJ2-2,TRBV29-1,few,TRBD2,CSVKTSGGTGELFF,TGCAGCGTTAAGACTAGCGGGGGGACCGGGGAGCTGTTTTTT
TRBJ1-1,TRBV12-3/TRBV12-4,many,NA,CASSLFGSRVSEAFF,TGTGCCAGCAGTTTATTCGGGTCCAGGGTATCTGAAGCTTTCTTT
TRBJ2-1,TRBV9,many,TRBD1,CASSDGQGPSSYNEQFF,TGTGCCAGCAGCGATGGACAGGGGCCGAGCTCCTACAATGAGCAGTTCTTC
TRBJ1-5,TRBV7-9,many,NA,CGKRYGTQNQPQHF,TGTGGCAAACGGTACGGGACACAGAATCAGCCCCAGCATTTT
TRBJ2-7,TRBV10-3,few,NA,CAIGESQTTYEQYF,TGTGCCATCGGCGAGAGTCAGACAACATACGAGCAGTACTTC
TRBJ1-2,TRBV6-5,NA,TRBD1,CASSHGGSRGQGNGYTF,TGTGCCAGCAGTCACGGGGGCTCTCGTGGACAGGGCAATGGCTACACCTTC
TRBJ2-2,TRBV7-6,many,TRBD1,CASSRTGPTGELFF,TGTGCCAGCAGCCGGACAGGGCCCACCGGGGAGCTGTTTTTT
TRBJ2-7,TRBV7-2,NA,TRBD1,CASSLDWDRGEQYF,TGTGCCAGCAGCTTAGATTGGGACAGGGGCGAGCAGTACTTC
TRBJ1-2,TRBV9,many,NA,CASNSNYGYTF,TGTGCCAGCAACAGTAACTATGGCTACACCTTC
TRBJ2-5,TRBV15,many,TRBD2,CATSRFGGIQETQYF,TGTGCCACCAGCAGGTTCGGGGGGATCCAAGAGACCCAGTACTTC
TRBJ2-5,TRBV4-1,many,NA,CASSPSSAETQYF,TGCGCCAGCAGCCCCTCTAGCGCGGAGACCCAGTACTTC
TRBJ1-1,TRBV5-1,NA,TRBD1,CATSKPTQGEGTEAFF,TGCGCCACCAGCAAACCTACCCAGGGGGAAGGCACTGAAGCTTTCTTT
TRBJ2-7,TRBV24-1,many,TRBD1,CATSETGTAYEQYF,TGTGCCACCAGTGAAACCGGGACAGCCTACGAGCAGTACTTC
TRBJ2-7,TRBV29-1,many,TRBD1,CSVVVGDSTYEQYF,TGCAGCGTTGTGGTGGGGGACAGCACCTACGAGCAGTACTTC